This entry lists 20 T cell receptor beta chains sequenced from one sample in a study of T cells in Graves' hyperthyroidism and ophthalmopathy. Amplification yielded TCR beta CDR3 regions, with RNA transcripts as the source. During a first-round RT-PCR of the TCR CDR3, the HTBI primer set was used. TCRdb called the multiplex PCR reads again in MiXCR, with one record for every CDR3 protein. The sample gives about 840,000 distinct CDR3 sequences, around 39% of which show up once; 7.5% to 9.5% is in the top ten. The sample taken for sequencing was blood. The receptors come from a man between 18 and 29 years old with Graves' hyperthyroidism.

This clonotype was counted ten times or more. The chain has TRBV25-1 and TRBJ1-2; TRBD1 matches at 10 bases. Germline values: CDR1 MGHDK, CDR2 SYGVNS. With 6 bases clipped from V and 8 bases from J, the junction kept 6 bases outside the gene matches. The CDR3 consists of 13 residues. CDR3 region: CASSETGGEGYTF. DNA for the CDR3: TGTGCCAGCAGCGAGACAGGGGGCGAGGGCTACACCTTC.

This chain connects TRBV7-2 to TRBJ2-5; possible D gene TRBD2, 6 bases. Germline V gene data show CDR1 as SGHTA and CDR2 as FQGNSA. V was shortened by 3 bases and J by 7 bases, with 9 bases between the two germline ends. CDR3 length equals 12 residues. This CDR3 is CASSFMEGTQYF. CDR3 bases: TGTGCCAGCAGCTTTATGGAGGGGACCCAGTACTTC.

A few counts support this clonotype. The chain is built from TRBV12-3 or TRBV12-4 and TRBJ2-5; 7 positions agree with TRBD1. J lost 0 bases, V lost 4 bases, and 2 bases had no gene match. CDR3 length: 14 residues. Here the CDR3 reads CASSWDSYQETQYF. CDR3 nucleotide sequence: TGTGCCAGCAGTTGGGACAGTTACCAAGAGACCCAGTACTTC.

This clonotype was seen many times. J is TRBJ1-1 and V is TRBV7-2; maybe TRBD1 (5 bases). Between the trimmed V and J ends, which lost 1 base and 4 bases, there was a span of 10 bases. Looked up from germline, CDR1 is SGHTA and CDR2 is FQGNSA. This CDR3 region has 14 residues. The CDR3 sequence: CASSLGAGSTEAFF. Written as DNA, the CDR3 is TGTGCCAGCAGCTTAGGGGCAGGGAGCACTGAAGCTTTCTTT.

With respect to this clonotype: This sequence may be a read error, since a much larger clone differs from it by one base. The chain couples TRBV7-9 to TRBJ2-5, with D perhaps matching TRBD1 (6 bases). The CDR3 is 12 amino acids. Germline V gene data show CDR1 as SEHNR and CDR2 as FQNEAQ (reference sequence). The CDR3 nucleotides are TGTGCCAGTCAGGGGTGGCAAGAGGCCCAGTACTTC. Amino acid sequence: CASQGWQEAQYF. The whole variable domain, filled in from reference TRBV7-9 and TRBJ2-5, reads DTGVSQNPRHKITKRGQNVTFRCDPISEHNRLYWYRQTLGQGPEFLTYFQNEAQLEKSRLLSDRFSAERPKGSFSTLEIQRTEQGDSAMYLCASQGWQEAQYFGPGTRLLVL.

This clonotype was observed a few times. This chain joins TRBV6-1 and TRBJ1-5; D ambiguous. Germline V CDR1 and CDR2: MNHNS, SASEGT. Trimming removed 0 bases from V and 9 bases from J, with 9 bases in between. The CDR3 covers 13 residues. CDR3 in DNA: TGTGCCAGCAGTGAAGCGGAACACTCGCCCCAGCATTTT. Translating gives CASSEAEHSPQHF.

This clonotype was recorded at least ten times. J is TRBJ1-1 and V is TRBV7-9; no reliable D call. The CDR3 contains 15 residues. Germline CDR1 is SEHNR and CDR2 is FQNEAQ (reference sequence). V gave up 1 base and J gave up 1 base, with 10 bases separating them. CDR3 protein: CASSLGWRENTEAFF. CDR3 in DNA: TGTGCCAGCAGCTTAGGGTGGAGGGAGAACACTGAAGCTTTCTTT. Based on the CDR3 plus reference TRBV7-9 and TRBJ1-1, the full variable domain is DTGVSQNPRHKITKRGQNVTFRCDPISEHNRLYWYRQTLGQGPEFLTYFQNEAQLEKSRLLSDRFSAERPKGSFSTLEIQRTEQGDSAMYLCASSLGWRENTEAFFGQGTRLTVV.

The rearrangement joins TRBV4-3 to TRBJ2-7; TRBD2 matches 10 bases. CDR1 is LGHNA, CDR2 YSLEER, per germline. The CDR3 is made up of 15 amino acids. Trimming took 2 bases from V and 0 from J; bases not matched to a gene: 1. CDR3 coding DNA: TGCGCCAGCAGCCAACTAGCGGGAGACTCCTACGAGCAGTACTTC. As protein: CASSQLAGDSYEQYF.

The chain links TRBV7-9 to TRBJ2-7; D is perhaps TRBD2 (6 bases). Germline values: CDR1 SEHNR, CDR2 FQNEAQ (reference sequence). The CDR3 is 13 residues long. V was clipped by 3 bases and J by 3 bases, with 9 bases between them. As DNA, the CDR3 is TGTGCCAGCAGCTTGCGGGGTCGCTACGAGCAGTACTTC. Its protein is CASSLRGRYEQYF.

CDR3 sequence (DNA): TGCAGTTTATCGAGGCAGAACACTGAAGCTTTCTTT. As protein: CSLSRQNTEAFF. This sequence joins TRBV20-1 and TRBJ1-1; D is unclear. The CDR3 extends over 12 amino acids. Germline CDR1 is DFQATT and CDR2 is SNEGSKA (reference sequence). V was cut by 8 bases and J by 1 base, with 11 bases left in between.

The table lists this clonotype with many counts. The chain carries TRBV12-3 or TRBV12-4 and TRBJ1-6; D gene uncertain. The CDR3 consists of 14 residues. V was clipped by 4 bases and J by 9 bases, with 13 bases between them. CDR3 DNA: TGTGCCAGCAGTTATCCCTCAGACCTTTCACCCCTCCACTTT. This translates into CASSYPSDLSPLHF.

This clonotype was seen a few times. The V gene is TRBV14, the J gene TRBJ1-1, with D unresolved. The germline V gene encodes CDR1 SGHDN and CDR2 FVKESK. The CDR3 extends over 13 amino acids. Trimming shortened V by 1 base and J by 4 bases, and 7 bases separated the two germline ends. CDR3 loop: CASSQVAGTEAFF. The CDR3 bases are TGTGCCAGCAGCCAAGTTGCTGGCACTGAAGCTTTCTTT. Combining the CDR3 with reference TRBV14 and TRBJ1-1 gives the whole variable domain EAGVTQFPSHSVIEKGQTVTLRCDPISGHDNLYWYRRVMGKEIKFLLHFVKESKQDESGMPNNRFLAERTGGTYSTLKVQPAELEDSGVYFCASSQVAGTEAFFGQGTRLTVV.

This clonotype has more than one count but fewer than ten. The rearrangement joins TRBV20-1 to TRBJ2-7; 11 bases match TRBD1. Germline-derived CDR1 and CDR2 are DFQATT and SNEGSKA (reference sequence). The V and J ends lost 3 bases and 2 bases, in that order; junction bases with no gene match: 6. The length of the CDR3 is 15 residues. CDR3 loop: CSARSPGQGAYEQYF. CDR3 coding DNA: TGCAGTGCTAGGTCACCGGGACAGGGGGCCTACGAGCAGTACTTC.

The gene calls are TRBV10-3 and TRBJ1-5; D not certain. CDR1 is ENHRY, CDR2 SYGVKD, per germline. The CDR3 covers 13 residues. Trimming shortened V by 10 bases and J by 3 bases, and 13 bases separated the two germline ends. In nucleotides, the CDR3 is TGTGCCAGCTCCGACGGGGTCAATCAGCCCCAGCATTTT. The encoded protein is CASSDGVNQPQHF.

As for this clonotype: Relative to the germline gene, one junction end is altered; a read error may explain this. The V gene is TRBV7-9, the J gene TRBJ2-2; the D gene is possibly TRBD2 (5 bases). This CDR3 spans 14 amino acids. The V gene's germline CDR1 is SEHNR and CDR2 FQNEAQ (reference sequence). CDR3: CATSPMRDTGELFF. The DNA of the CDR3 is TGTGCCACCAGCCCCATGAGGGACACCGGGGAGCTGTTTTTT.

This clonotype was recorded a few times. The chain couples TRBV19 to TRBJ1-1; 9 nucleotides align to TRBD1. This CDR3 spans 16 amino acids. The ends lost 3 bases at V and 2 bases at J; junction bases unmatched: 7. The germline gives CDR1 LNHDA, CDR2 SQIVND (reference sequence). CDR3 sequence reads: CASSIIQGQGNTEAFF. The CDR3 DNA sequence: TGTGCCAGTAGTATTATTCAGGGACAGGGAAACACTGAAGCTTTCTTT. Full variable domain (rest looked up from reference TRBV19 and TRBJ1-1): DGGITQSPKYLFRKEGQNVTLSCEQNLNHDAMYWYRQDPGQGLRLIYYSQIVNDFQKGDIAEGYSVSREKKESFPLTVTSAQKNPTAFYLCASSIIQGQGNTEAFFGQGTRLTVV.

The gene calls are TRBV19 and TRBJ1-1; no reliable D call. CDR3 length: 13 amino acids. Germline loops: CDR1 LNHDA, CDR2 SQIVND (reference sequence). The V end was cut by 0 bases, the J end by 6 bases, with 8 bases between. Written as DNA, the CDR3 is TGTGCCAGTAGTATAGAGCCGGCGGCTGAAGCTTTCTTT. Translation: CASSIEPAAEAFF.

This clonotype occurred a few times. The CDR3: CASSLVAGGPEQYF. As DNA, the CDR3 is TGTGCCAGCAGTTTAGTAGCGGGAGGGCCCGAGCAGTACTTC. The genes are TRBV12-3 or TRBV12-4 and TRBJ2-7, with TRBD2 matching over 11 bases. V shed 1 base and J 6 bases; nucleotides not matched to a gene: 2. This CDR3 has 14 amino acids.

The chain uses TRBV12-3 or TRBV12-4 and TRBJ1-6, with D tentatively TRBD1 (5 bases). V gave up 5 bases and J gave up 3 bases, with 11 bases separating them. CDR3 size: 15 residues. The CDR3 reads CASSAGTDYNSPLHF. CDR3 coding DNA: TGTGCCAGCAGTGCGGGGACTGACTATAATTCACCCCTCCACTTT.

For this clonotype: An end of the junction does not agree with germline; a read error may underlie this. The CDR3 here is CASSEWAAVYGYTF. In nucleotides, the CDR3 is TGTGCCAGCAGTGAATGGGCGGCAGTCTATGGCTACACCTTC. The chain carries TRBV10-3 and TRBJ1-2, with D unresolved. Germline assignment: CDR1 ENHRY and CDR2 SYGVKD. This CDR3 has 14 amino acids.